This record covers a single TCR beta chain. There are a few counts of this clonotype. No antigen is known for it. No much larger clonotype is one base removed from it; base qualities were not supplied. This sample is part of a study of T-cell memory formation after mild COVID-19 (dated by TCRdb to about 2021). In the study overall: TCR sequence clusters from the two donors were found to be largely donor specific. In two donors, T-cell clones that expanded and contracted after mild COVID-19 were tracked by sequencing TCRalpha and TCRbeta repertoires over time. The cohort comprised two young, previously healthy adult volunteers, one female and one male.

What the study reported, not specific to this receptor: Contracting CD4+ clones were found mainly in CM and EM memory subsets, while CD8+ clones were enriched in EMRA. Some responding clones were detected in pre-infection memory, which suggested that pre-existing cross-reactive memory T cells had joined the SARS-CoV-2 response. From day 15 to 85, contracting clones showed balanced CD4/CD8 phenotypes, whereas a second wave of clones that expanded from day 15 to 37 leaned towards CD4+. Only a couple of mild cases were covered in the study, and larger cohorts including severe cases with pre-infection samples were considered necessary. SARS-CoV-2 specificity of the second-wave clones peaking on day 37 was not confirmed.

The instrument given in TCRdb is Illumina NovaSeq 6000. TCRalpha and TCRbeta cDNA libraries were constructed by 5'RACE with constant-segment primers, with sample barcodes and unique molecular identifiers being introduced. Trizol reagent was used to extract RNA from every sample. Library amplification was performed in two PCR steps, and a second sample barcode and Illumina TruSeq adapters were introduced in the second step. Sequencing of libraries was performed on an Illumina NovaSeq with 2 x 150 bp paired-end reads. The published analysis was carried out like this. Reads were demultiplexed and collapsed into UMI-guided consensus sequences with migec v1.2.7. Using mixcr v2.1.11, the UMI consensuses were aligned to TRA and TRB V and J templates and assembled into clonotypes. A clonotype was counted as expanded or contracted only when both edgeR and NoisET called the clonotype significant, with the noise models trained on biological replicates. For edgeR calls, a false discovery rate-adjusted p below 0.01 and a log2 fold-change threshold of 1 were applied. As an exploratory analysis of dynamics, PCA with hierarchical clustering was applied to max-normalized trajectories of the 1000 most abundant clonotypes. Separately sequenced CD4+ and CD8+ repertoires were used to assign the CD4 or CD8 phenotype of responding clones. TCRdb ran its own pipeline on the public reads, namely fastp trimming at Q25 and MiXCR clone calling, and kept in-frame beta chains. Entries are consolidated by CDR3 protein sequence, retaining the most common genes and DNA. The V and J calls and clone size come from TCRdb's table, not from the authors' own analysis. The sample records about 350,000 distinct CDR3 sequences, roughly an eighth of which are singletons. Of the sample, 22% falls within the top ten clones.

PBMCs were isolated by Ficoll-Paque density gradient centrifugation. This clonotype originated in a man aged 18-30 years who had mild COVID-19 (a few samples of this study predate the infection). The sample titles of this study are shuffled in the database, so cell type and time point are left out; the donor was told from shared clones. The specimen was PBMCs or a T cell subset sorted from them (not recorded which).

The CDR3 is CASSPARQRDEQFF. DNA sequence: TGTGCCAGCAGCCCAGCCCGACAGAGGGATGAGCAGTTCTTC. In this chain, TRBV7-9 is recombined with TRBJ2-1, with the D call tentatively TRBD1 or TRBD2, each fitting 5 bases. The V and J ends are trimmed by 5 bases and 8 bases, leaving 16 bases between them. Sequences SEHNR (CDR1) and FQNEAQ (CDR2) are obtained from the germline V gene (reference sequence). Including cysteine and phenylalanine, the CDR3 has 14 amino acids. Only CDR3 DNA remains: 42 bases, in frame from the first base.